This entry describes one TCR beta chain. The antigen remains undetermined. The data were obtained in a study of cytotoxic CD8 clonotypes in ibrutinib-treated CLL. Across the study: The sample average was about 260,000 productive templates and fewer than 95,000 productive rearrangements.

The germline V gene has CDR1 MDHEN and CDR2 SYDVKM. Unmatched junction bases numbered 9, after V lost 6 bases and J lost 4 bases. The CDR3 is made up of 14 amino acids. Produced via immunoSEQ multiplex PCR; TCRdb's table is partial and in-frame only. The data contain around 140,000 clones, 70% to 80% of them singletons. Study-wide points: Sampling schedules were unmatched across sustained-remission and progressing patients.

The source of this sequence is a human donor with chronic lymphocytic leukemia. Sequencing used PBMCs, obtained after 24 months of ibrutinib treatment. The J gene is TRBJ2-7, the V gene TRBV28; 7 nucleotides align to TRBD1. CDR3 sequence: CASRVAGGGYEQYF. Written as DNA, the CDR3 is TGTGCCAGCAGGGTGGCAGGGGGTGGGTACGAGCAGTACTTC.